Below are 30 T cell receptor beta chains sequenced from a single sample in a study of blood T cell repertoires in COVID-19. The repertoire was sequenced with immunoSEQ multiplex PCR; TCRdb's copy has only in-frame clones and lacks some. Seen here are 200,000 to 250,000 clones, more than 75% observed once, and the top ten hold around 4.5%. Sequencing was done on a sample of peripheral blood. The receptors shown here come from a man aged 50 to 59 with acute or convalescent COVID-19.

The V and J genes are TRBV7-2 and TRBJ1-4; D is uncertain. The CDR3 has 13 residues. Germline V gene sequence: CDR1 SGHTA, CDR2 FQGNSA. V lost 3 bases to trimming and J lost 8 bases, with 10 bases between them. The CDR3 bases are TGTGCCAGCAGCTTCTGGCAGGCGGAAAAACTGTTTTTT. Amino acids: CASSFWQAEKLFF.

The rearrangement joins TRBV18 to TRBJ1-5, with 8 positions matching TRBD1. Germline trimming cut 4 bases from V and 1 base from J; bases unmatched to any gene: 3. Germline V lookup: CDR1 KGHSH, CDR2 LQKENI. The CDR3 covers 15 residues. CDR3 amino acids: CASSRTGTSNQPQHF. In DNA form, the CDR3 reads TGTGCCAGCTCACGGACAGGGACCAGCAATCAGCCCCAGCATTTT. Supplemented by reference TRBV18 and TRBJ1-5, the full variable domain reads NAGVMQNPRHLVRRRGQEARLRCSPMKGHSHVYWYRQLPEEGLKFMVYLQKENIIDESGMPKERFSAEFPKEGPSILRIQQVVRGDSAAYFCASSRTGTSNQPQHFGDGTRLSIL.

This chain connects TRBV10-1 to TRBJ1-5; the match to TRBD1 covers 8 bases. With 9 bases clipped from V and 6 bases from J, the junction kept 4 bases outside the gene matches. This CDR3 is built from 12 residues. Germline lookup yields CDR1 WNHNN and CDR2 SYGVQD (reference sequence). CDR3 coding DNA: TGCGCCAGTGGACAGGGCCTTCAGCCCCAGCATTTT. It yields the protein CASGQGLQPQHF.

The V call is TRBV27, the J call TRBJ2-5, with 9 bases aligning to TRBD1. V lost 5 bases and J lost 5; bases outside the gene matches: 15. This CDR3 has 17 residues. Per germline, CDR1 MNHEY and CDR2 SMNVEV (reference sequence). CDR3 bases: TGTGCCAGCAGTCCGCGGAGGGTCGGACAGGGGCGGGAGACCCAGTACTTC. The encoded protein is CASSPRRVGQGRETQYF.

This clone was seen only once. The genes are TRBV29-1 and TRBJ1-1; D remains ambiguous. The CDR3 is 13 amino acids. V was pared by 4 bases and J by 0 bases, with 9 bases between. Germline assignment: CDR1 SQVTM and CDR2 ANQGSEA. For the CDR3, the DNA is TGCAGCGTTGCGACACACATGAACACTGAAGCTTTCTTT. Protein: CSVATHMNTEAFF.

Only one count was recorded for this clone. The V gene is TRBV19, the J gene TRBJ1-2, with D tentatively TRBD1 (6 bases). CDR3 length: 13 residues. Germline CDR1 and CDR2: LNHDA and SQIVND (reference sequence). The V and J ends lost 9 bases and 8 bases respectively, with 19 bases between them. This CDR3 reads CASRGRAQGGYTF. CDR3 nucleotides: TGTGCCAGCAGGGGCAGGGCCCAGGGCGGCTACACCTTC.

The CDR3 is CASSPGQGENTEAFF. The CDR3 DNA sequence: TGTGCCAGCTCACCGGGACAGGGGGAGAACACTGAAGCTTTCTTT. The chain links TRBV18 to TRBJ1-1; TRBD1 matches at 11 bases. Germline V lookup: CDR1 KGHSH, CDR2 LQKENI. V trimming: 3 bases; J trimming: 1 base; junction bases outside the gene matches: 1. The CDR3 has 15 amino acids.

V gene TRBV3-1 (or the pseudogene TRBV3-2) combines with J gene TRBJ1-2, with 7 nucleotides matching TRBD1. Per germline, CDR1 LGHDT and CDR2 YNNKEL (reference sequence). This CDR3 is 13 amino acids long. Trimming took 2 bases from V and 8 from J; bases not matched to a gene: 5. CDR3 in amino acids: CASSQKGAKGYTF. The CDR3 nucleotides read TGTGCCAGCAGCCAAAAGGGGGCAAAGGGCTACACCTTC.

The gene calls are TRBV29-1 and TRBJ2-5; possible D gene TRBD1, 5 bases. Germline values: CDR1 SQVTM, CDR2 ANQGSEA. V shed 6 bases and J shed 5 bases, with 16 bases lying between them. The CDR3 covers 13 residues. CDR3 in amino acids: CSVQGQILETQYF. The CDR3 DNA follows: TGCAGCGTCCAGGGCCAAATATTGGAGACCCAGTACTTC.

The chain uses TRBV4-1 and TRBJ1-4; 7 nucleotides align to TRBD1. The CDR3 length is 13 residues. Germline CDR1 is MGHRA and CDR2 is YSYEKL. V was pared by 8 bases and J by 4 bases, with 4 bases of the junction left unmatched. In nucleotides, the CDR3 is TGCGCCAGCCGGGGACAGATTAATGAAAAACTGTTTTTT. This gives the protein CASRGQINEKLFF.

The rearrangement uses TRBV9 and TRBJ1-6; the D gene is possibly TRBD1 (6 bases). The CDR3 has 15 residues. Germline assignment: CDR1 SGDLS and CDR2 YYNGEE. The V end lost 1 base, the J end lost 9 bases, and 14 bases lay between the germline ends. CDR3 sequence: CASSVFHGGASPLHF. For the CDR3, the DNA is TGTGCCAGCAGCGTATTTCACGGGGGGGCTTCACCCCTCCACTTT.

The CDR3 spells CASSLTGLAVSYNEQFF. The CDR3 coding sequence is TGTGCCAGCAGCTTAACAGGACTAGCGGTTTCCTACAATGAGCAGTTCTTC. The chain has TRBV7-6 and TRBJ2-1; TRBD2 agrees at 10 bases. CDR3 length: 17 amino acids. CDR1 is SGHVS and CDR2 is FNYEAQ in the germline V gene. V shed 2 bases, J shed 1 base, and the junction held 5 bases outside the gene matches.

Written as DNA, the CDR3 is TGTGCCATCAGTGAGTCGACTTCAGGGGCGAACACTGAAGCTTTCTTT. It encodes CAISESTSGANTEAFF. The J gene is TRBJ1-1, the V gene TRBV10-3; D may be TRBD1 (6 bases). Germline CDR1 reads ENHRY; CDR2 reads SYGVKD. V was trimmed by 0 bases and J by 1 base, leaving 12 bases between them. CDR3 size: 16 residues.

The chain employs TRBV29-1 and TRBJ1-4; no clear D. V gave up 3 bases and J gave up 0 bases, with 5 bases separating them. CDR3 size: 13 residues. Germline V gives CDR1 SQVTM, CDR2 ANQGSEA. The CDR3 DNA sequence: TGCAGCGTTGAGGGAGCAACTAATGAAAAACTGTTTTTT. Its protein product is CSVEGATNEKLFF.

V usage is TRBV7-9 and J usage is TRBJ2-7, with 12 nucleotides matching TRBD2. The CDR3 is 16 amino acids. Germline V gene data show CDR1 as SEHNR and CDR2 as FQNEAQ (reference sequence). V shed 4 bases and J 2 bases; nucleotides not matched to a gene: 6. The CDR3 coding sequence is TGTGCCAGCAGCTCCGGACTAGCGGGGCCCCCCTACGAGCAGTACTTC. Amino acids: CASSSGLAGPPYEQYF.

The chain employs TRBV5-4 and TRBJ1-1; 7 nucleotides match TRBD1. Looked up from germline, CDR1 is SGHNT and CDR2 is YYREEE (reference sequence). The CDR3 runs 14 residues. The J segment lost 3 bases and the V segment lost 4 bases, leaving 6 bases of the junction unmatched. CDR3: CASSINRGYTEAFF. The CDR3 DNA sequence: TGTGCCAGCAGCATAAACAGGGGCTACACTGAAGCTTTCTTT.

The chain has TRBV7-2 and TRBJ1-2; TRBD1 agrees at 9 bases. CDR1 and CDR2 from the germline V gene are SGHTA and FQGNSA. The V and J ends lost 4 bases and 3 bases, in that order; junction bases with no gene match: 3. The CDR3 is made up of 14 amino acids. The CDR3 DNA reads as TGTGCCAGCAGCTCAACAGGGGGCGACTATGGCTACACCTTC. Translated, it gives CASSSTGGDYGYTF.

V gene TRBV5-1 combines with J gene TRBJ2-7, with 11 bases fitting TRBD1. The CDR3 has 16 residues. The ends lost 4 bases at V and 6 bases at J; junction bases unmatched: 12. In germline, CDR1 is SGHRS, CDR2 YFSETQ. The CDR3 loop is CASSTQGQGAVSEQYF. The CDR3 region has the DNA TGCGCCAGCAGCACCCAAGGACAGGGGGCAGTCAGCGAGCAGTACTTC.

CDR3 DNA sequence: TGTGCCAGCAGCCCCCTCACCCCGGGACAGACTCATGGCTACACCTTC. This sequence encodes CASSPLTPGQTHGYTF. The V and J genes are TRBV7-9 and TRBJ1-2; 7 bases map to TRBD1. V lost 5 bases and J lost 6; bases outside the gene matches: 15. CDR1 SEHNR and CDR2 FQNEAQ come from the germline V gene (reference sequence). The CDR3 totals 16 residues.

V gene TRBV9 combines with J gene TRBJ1-5, with D uncertain. The V end was cut by 0 bases, the J end by 0 bases, with 7 bases between. The CDR3 covers 15 residues. Germline CDR1 and CDR2: SGDLS and YYNGEE. CDR3 DNA sequence: TGTGCCAGCAGCGTAGGAGCGGATAGCAATCAGCCCCAGCATTTT. Residues: CASSVGADSNQPQHF.

The chain has TRBV4-1 and TRBJ1-5; 7 bases are a match to TRBD1. The CDR3 has 16 amino acids. With 4 bases clipped from V and 4 bases from J, the junction kept 10 bases outside the gene matches. CDR1 and CDR2 from the germline V gene are MGHRA and YSYEKL. As DNA, the CDR3 is TGCGCCAGCAGCCCTAGGAGGGACAGTCTGAATCAGCCCCAGCATTTT. Translated, it gives CASSPRRDSLNQPQHF.

The gene calls are TRBV27 and TRBJ2-7; 7 bases map to TRBD1. In germline, CDR1 is MNHEY, CDR2 SMNVEV (reference sequence). J gave up 2 bases and V 3 bases, and 4 bases lay outside the gene matches. The CDR3 has 14 amino acids. CDR3 sequence (DNA): TGTGCCAGCAGTTTGAGACAGGGTCCCTACGAGCAGTACTTC. It specifies CASSLRQGPYEQYF.

CDR3 protein: CASSSGQGSGDTQYF. The CDR3 bases are TGCGCCAGCAGCTCCGGACAGGGGTCAGGGGATACGCAGTATTTT. The chain employs TRBV4-1 and TRBJ2-3, with 9 nucleotides matching TRBD1. Germline V gene lookup returns CDR1 MGHRA and CDR2 YSYEKL. There are 15 residues in the CDR3. Unmatched junction bases numbered 9, after V lost 5 bases and J lost 6 bases.

This clone was detected only once. This chain joins TRBV25-1 and TRBJ1-2, with 9 nucleotides matching TRBD1. J lost 3 bases, V lost 3 bases, and 8 bases had no gene match. Germline V lookup: CDR1 MGHDK, CDR2 SYGVNS. The CDR3 sequence is 16 residues long. As DNA, the CDR3 is TGTGCCAGCAGTGATTTCGGGACAGGGATCCACTATGGCTACACCTTC. Amino acid sequence: CASSDFGTGIHYGYTF.

V is TRBV6-1 and J is TRBJ2-6, with 9 bases aligning to TRBD1. V lost 1 base, J lost 3 bases, and 7 bases stayed unmatched. Germline V lookup: CDR1 MNHNS, CDR2 SASEGT. CDR3 length: 18 amino acids. The CDR3 reads CASSEVDRGISGANVLTF. DNA of the CDR3: TGTGCCAGCAGTGAAGTGGACAGGGGAATTAGTGGGGCCAACGTCCTGACTTTC.

This clone was seen just once. This chain connects TRBV5-5 to TRBJ1-4, with TRBD1 matching 7 bases. Trimming removed 1 base from V and 6 bases from J; junction bases left unmatched: 18. Germline CDR1 is SGHKS and CDR2 is YYEKEE (reference sequence). The CDR3 length is 19 residues. This CDR3 reads CASSLYSSVGGAYDEKLFF. CDR3 bases: TGTGCCAGCAGCTTGTATTCGAGTGTAGGGGGCGCGTACGATGAAAAACTGTTTTTT.

The gene calls are TRBV5-1 and TRBJ1-1; 12 bases are shared with TRBD1. CDR1 SGHRS and CDR2 YFSETQ come from the germline V gene. The CDR3 covers 16 residues. The junction had 5 bases not matched to a gene; V was cut back by 0 bases and J by 5 bases. The CDR3 sequence: CASSLAGTGGRTEAFF. Written as DNA, the CDR3 is TGCGCCAGCAGCTTGGCTGGGACAGGGGGCAGGACTGAAGCTTTCTTT.

The chain is built from TRBV3-1 (or the pseudogene TRBV3-2) and TRBJ1-6, with D perhaps matching TRBD1 (5 bases). V dropped 1 base and J dropped 5 bases, with 9 bases sitting between them. The CDR3 is 15 residues long. Germline lookup yields CDR1 LGHDT and CDR2 YNNKEL (reference sequence). CDR3 protein: CASSQADRNNSPLHF. In DNA, the CDR3 is TGTGCCAGCAGCCAAGCAGACAGAAATAATTCACCCCTCCACTTT.

The chain links TRBV27 to TRBJ1-2, with 7 bases that match TRBD1. The CDR3 length is 15 residues. Germline V gene sequence: CDR1 MNHEY, CDR2 SMNVEV (reference sequence). After removal of 4 bases from V and 0 bases from J, the junction contained 5 bases not matched to a gene. CDR3 DNA sequence: TGTGCCAGCAGTTCGACAGGGCTAGCTAACTATGGCTACACCTTC. It specifies CASSSTGLANYGYTF.

The J gene is TRBJ1-2, the V gene TRBV7-2, with 7 bases matching TRBD1. The J segment lost 3 bases and the V segment lost 4 bases, leaving 8 bases of the junction unmatched. This CDR3 is 15 amino acids long. Germline V lookup: CDR1 SGHTA, CDR2 FQGNSA. This chain's CDR3 is CASSSRDSLDYGYTF. Here the CDR3 DNA reads TGTGCCAGCAGCTCCCGGGACAGCTTGGACTATGGCTACACCTTC.